The T cell receptor (beta chain) under discussion was sequenced for a study of T cell responses to AZD1222 COVID-19 vaccine. General observations from the study: Nearly half of the spike-specific TCRs reportedly recognize variant regions that carry no mutations. At baseline, just 6 or 7 AZD1222 recipients tested seropositive.

Some clones are missing from TCRdb's copy, which holds only in-frame ones; the method was immunoSEQ multiplex PCR. Of 120,000 or so clones detected, 91% appear once; the ten largest clones hold 5.4%. Note on this clone: The antigen is not known.

This CDR3 is 14 amino acids long. Deletions cut 8 bases from V and 5 bases from J, with 18 bases between. Germline V CDR1 and CDR2: MDHEN, SYDVKM. This chain connects TRBV28 to TRBJ2-5; TRBD1 is a possible D gene (6 bases). The sequence came from an adult in good health. The sample consisted of peripheral blood, taken on day 0 of AZD1222 vaccination. CDR3 region: CASRTPRQAETQYF. The CDR3 region has the DNA TGTGCCAGCCGTACCCCAAGACAGGCGGAGACCCAGTACTTC.